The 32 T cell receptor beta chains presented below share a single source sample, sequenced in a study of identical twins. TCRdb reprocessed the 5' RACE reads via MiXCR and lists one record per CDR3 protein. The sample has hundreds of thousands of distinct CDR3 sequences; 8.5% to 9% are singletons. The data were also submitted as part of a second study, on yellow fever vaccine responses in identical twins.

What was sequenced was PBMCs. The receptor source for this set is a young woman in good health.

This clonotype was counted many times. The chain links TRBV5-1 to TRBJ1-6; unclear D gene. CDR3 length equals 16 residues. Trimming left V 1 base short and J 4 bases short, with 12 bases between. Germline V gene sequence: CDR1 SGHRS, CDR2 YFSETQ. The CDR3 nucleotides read TGCGCCAGCAGCTTGCGCACCCCCGGGTATAATTCACCCCTCCACTTT. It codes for CASSLRTPGYNSPLHF. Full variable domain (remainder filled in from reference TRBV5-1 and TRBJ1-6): KAGVTQTPRYLIKTRGQQVTLSCSPISGHRSVSWYQQTPGQGLQFLFEYFSETQRNKGNFPGRFSGRQFSNSRSEMNVSTLELGDSALYLCASSLRTPGYNSPLHFGNGTRLTVT.

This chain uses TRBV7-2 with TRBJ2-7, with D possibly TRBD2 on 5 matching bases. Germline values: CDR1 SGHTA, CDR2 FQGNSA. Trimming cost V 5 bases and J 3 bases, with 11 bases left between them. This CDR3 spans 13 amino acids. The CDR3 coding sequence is TGTGCCAGCAGCGCCGGGGAATACTACGAGCAGTACTTC. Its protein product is CASSAGEYYEQYF.

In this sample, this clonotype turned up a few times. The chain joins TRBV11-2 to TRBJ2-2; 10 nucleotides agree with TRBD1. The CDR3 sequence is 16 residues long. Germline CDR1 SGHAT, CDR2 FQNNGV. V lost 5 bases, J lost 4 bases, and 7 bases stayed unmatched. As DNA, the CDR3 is TGTGCCAGCAGCCCCGGGACAGGGGTGAGCACCGGGGAGCTGTTTTTT. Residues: CASSPGTGVSTGELFF.

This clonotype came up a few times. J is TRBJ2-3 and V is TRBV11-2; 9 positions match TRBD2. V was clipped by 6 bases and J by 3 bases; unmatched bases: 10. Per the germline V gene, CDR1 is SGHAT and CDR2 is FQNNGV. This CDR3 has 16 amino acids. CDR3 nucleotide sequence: TGTGCCAGCAGACCACAGGGCGGGGGGGGTACAGATACGCAGTATTTT. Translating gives CASRPQGGGGTDTQYF.

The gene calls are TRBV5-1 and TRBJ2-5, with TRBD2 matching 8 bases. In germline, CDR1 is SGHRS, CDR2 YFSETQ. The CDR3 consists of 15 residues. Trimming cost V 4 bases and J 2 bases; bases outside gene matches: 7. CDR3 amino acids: CASSNGGAYQETQYF. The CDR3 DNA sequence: TGCGCCAGCAGCAACGGGGGGGCCTATCAAGAGACCCAGTACTTC.

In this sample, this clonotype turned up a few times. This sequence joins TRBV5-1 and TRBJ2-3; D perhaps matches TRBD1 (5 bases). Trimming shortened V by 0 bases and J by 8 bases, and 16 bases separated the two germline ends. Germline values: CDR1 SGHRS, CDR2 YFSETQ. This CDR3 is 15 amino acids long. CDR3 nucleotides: TGCGCCAGCAGCTTGGGGCAGGGATCTTTAGGTACGCAGTATTTT. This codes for CASSLGQGSLGTQYF.

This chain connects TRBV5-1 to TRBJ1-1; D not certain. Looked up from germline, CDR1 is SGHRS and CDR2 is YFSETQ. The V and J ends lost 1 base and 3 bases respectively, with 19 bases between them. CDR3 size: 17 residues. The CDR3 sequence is CASSLPSSEKIDTEAFF. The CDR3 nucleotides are TGCGCCAGCAGCTTGCCGTCTTCGGAGAAAATTGACACTGAAGCTTTCTTT.

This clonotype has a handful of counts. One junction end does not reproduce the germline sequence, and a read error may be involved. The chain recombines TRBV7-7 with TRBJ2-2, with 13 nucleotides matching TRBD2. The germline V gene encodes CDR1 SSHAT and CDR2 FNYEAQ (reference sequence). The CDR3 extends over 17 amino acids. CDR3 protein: CASSSGTSGIIGGELFF. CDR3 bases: TGTGCTAGCAGCAGCGGGACTAGCGGGATAATCGGCGGGGAGCTGTTTTTT.

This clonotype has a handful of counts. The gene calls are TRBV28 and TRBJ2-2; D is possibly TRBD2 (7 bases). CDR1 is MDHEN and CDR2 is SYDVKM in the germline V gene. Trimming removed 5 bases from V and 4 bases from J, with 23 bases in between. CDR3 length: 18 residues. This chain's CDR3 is CASSLLSFGGLGTGELFF. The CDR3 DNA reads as TGTGCCAGCAGTCTCCTAAGCTTCGGGGGGCTCGGCACCGGGGAGCTGTTTTTT. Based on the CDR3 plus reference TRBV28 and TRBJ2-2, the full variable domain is DVKVTQSSRYLVKRTGEKVFLECVQDMDHENMFWYRQDPGLGLRLIYFSYDVKMKEKGDIPEGYSVSREKKERFSLILESASTNQTSMYLCASSLLSFGGLGTGELFFGEGSRLTVL.

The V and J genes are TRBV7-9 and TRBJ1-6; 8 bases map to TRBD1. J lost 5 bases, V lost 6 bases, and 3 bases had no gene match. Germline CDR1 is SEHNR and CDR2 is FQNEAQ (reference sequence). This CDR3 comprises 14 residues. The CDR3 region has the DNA TGTGCCAGCAGGTCGACAGGGGATAATTCACCCCTCCACTTT. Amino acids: CASRSTGDNSPLHF.

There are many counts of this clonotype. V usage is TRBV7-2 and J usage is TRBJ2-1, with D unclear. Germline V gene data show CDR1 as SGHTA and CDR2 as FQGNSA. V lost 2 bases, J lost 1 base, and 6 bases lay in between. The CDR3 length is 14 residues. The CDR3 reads CASSLYGSYNEQFF. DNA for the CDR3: TGTGCCAGCAGCTTATACGGATCCTACAATGAGCAGTTCTTC.

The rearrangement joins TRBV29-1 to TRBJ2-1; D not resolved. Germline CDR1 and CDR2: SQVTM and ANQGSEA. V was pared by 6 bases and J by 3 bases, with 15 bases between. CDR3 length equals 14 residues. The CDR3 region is CSVVNPTGYNEQFF. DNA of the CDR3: TGCAGCGTCGTGAACCCGACGGGCTACAATGAGCAGTTCTTC.

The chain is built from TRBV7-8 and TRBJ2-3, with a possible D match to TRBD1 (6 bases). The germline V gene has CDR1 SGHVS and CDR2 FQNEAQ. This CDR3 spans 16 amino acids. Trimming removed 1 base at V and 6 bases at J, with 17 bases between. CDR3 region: CASSLGVYGDTDTQYF. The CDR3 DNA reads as TGTGCCAGCAGCTTAGGAGTCTACGGGGACACGGATACGCAGTATTTT.

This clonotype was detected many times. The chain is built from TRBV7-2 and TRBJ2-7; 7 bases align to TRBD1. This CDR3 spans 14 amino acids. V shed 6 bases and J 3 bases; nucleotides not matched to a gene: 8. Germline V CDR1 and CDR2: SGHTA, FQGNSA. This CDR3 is CASSPHRGGYEQYF. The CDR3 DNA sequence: TGTGCCAGCAGTCCACACAGGGGCGGCTACGAGCAGTACTTC.

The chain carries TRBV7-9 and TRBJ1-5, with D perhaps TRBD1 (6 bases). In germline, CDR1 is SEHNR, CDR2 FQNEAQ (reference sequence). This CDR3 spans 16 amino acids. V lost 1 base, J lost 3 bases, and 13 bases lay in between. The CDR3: CASSLESQGFNQPQHF. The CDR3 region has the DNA TGTGCCAGCAGCTTAGAATCGCAGGGGTTCAATCAGCCCCAGCATTTT.

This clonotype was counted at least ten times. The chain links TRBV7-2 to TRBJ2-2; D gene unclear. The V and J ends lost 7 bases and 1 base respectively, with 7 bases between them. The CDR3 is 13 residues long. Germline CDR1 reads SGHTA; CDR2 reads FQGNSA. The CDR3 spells CASTLWNTGELFF. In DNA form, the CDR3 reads TGTGCCAGCACCCTGTGGAACACCGGGGAGCTGTTTTTT.

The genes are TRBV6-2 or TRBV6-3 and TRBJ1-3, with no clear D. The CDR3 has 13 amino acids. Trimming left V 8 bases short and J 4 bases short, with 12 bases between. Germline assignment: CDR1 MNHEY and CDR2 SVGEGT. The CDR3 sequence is CASAAAAGNTIYF. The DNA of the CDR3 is TGTGCCAGCGCCGCGGCAGCCGGAAACACCATATATTTT.

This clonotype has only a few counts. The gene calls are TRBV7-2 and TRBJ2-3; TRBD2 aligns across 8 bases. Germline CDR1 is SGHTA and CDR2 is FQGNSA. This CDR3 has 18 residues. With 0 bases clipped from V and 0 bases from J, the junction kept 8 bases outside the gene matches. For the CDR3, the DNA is TGTGCCAGCAGCTTAGCCCCTTCGCGGGGGGTTAGCACAGATACGCAGTATTTT. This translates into CASSLAPSRGVSTDTQYF. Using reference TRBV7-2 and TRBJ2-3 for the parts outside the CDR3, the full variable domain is GAGVSQSPSNKVTEKGKDVELRCDPISGHTALYWYRQSLGQGLEFLIYFQGNSAPDKSGLPSDRFSAERTGGSVSTLTIQRTQQEDSAVYLCASSLAPSRGVSTDTQYFGPGTRLTVL.

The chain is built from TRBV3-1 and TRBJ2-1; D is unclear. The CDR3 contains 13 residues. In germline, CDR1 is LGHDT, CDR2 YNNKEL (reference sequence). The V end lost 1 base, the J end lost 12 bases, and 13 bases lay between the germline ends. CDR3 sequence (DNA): TGTGCCAGCAGCCAAGCCTCGCAGCCACGGCAGTTCTTC. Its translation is CASSQASQPRQFF.

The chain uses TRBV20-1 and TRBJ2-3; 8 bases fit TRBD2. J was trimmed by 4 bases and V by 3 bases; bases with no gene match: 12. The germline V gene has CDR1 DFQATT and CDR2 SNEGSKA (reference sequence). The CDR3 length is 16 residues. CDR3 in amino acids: CSASDPGTRRADTQYF. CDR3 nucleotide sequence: TGCAGTGCTAGTGATCCCGGGACTAGACGGGCAGATACGCAGTATTTT.

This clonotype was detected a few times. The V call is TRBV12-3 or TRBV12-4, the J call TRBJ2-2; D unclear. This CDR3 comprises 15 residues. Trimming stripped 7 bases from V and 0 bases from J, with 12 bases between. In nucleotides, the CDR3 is TGTGCCAGCACCCCCGCAGGCGCGAACACCGGGGAGCTGTTTTTT. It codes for CASTPAGANTGELFF.

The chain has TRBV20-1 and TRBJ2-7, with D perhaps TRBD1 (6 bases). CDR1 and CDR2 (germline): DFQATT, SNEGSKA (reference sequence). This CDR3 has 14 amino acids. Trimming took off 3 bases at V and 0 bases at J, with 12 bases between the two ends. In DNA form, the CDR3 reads TGCAGTGCTAGCCGAGGGGGACGCTCCTACGAGCAGTACTTC. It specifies CSASRGGRSYEQYF.

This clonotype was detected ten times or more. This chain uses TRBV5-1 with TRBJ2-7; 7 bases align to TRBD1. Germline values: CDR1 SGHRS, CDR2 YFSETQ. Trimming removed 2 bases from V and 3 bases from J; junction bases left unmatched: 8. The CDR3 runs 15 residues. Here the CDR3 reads CASSFEGQRSYEQYF. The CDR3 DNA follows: TGCGCCAGCAGCTTCGAGGGACAGAGAAGCTACGAGCAGTACTTC.

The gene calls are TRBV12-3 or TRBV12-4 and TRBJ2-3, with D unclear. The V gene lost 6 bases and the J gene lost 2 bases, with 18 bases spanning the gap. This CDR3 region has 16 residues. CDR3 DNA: TGTGCCAGCAGCCCTCCCAGAAGTGGAGCCACAGATACGCAGTATTTT. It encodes CASSPPRSGATDTQYF.

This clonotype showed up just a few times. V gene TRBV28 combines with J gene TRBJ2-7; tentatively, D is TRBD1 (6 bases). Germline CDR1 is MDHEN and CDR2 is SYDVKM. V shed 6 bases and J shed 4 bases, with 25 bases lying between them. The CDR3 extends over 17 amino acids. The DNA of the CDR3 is TGTGCCAGCAGCTCAAGTTTTGGACAGACCCTCGTGTACGAGCAGTACTTC. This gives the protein CASSSSFGQTLVYEQYF. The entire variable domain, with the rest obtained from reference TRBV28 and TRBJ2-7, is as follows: DVKVTQSSRYLVKRTGEKVFLECVQDMDHENMFWYRQDPGLGLRLIYFSYDVKMKEKGDIPEGYSVSREKKERFSLILESASTNQTSMYLCASSSSFGQTLVYEQYFGPGTRLTVT.

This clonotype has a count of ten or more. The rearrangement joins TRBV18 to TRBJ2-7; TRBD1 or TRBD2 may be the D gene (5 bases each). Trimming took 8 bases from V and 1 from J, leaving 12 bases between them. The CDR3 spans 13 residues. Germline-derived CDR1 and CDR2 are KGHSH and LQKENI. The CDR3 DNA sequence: TGTGCCAGCAGTCCCGGGGCTTCCTACGAGCAGTACTTC. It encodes CASSPGASYEQYF.

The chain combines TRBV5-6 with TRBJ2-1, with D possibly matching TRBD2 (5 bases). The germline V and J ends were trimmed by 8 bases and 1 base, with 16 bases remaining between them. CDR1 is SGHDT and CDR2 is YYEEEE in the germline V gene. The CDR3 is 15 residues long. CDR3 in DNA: TGTGCCAGTGAGGATGCGGGTCTATCCTACAATGAGCAGTTCTTC. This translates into CASEDAGLSYNEQFF. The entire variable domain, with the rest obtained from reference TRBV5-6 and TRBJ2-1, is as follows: DAGVTQSPTHLIKTRGQQVTLRCSPKSGHDTVSWYQQALGQGPQFIFQYYEEEERQRGNFPDRFSGHQFPNYSSELNVNALLLGDSALYLCASEDAGLSYNEQFFGPGTRLTVL.

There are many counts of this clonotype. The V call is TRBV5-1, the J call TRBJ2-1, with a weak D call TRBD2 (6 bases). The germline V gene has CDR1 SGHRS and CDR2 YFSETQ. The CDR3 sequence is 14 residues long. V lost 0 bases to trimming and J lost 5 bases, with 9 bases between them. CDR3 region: CASSLVAGNNEQFF. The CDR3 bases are TGCGCCAGCAGCTTGGTCGCGGGAAACAATGAGCAGTTCTTC.

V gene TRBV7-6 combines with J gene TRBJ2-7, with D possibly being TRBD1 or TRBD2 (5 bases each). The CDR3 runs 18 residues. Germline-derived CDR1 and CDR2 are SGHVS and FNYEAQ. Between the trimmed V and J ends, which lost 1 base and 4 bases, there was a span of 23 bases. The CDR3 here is CASSLEGRSNLGEYEQYF. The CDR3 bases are TGTGCCAGCAGCTTAGAGGGCAGGTCTAACCTGGGGGAATACGAGCAGTACTTC.

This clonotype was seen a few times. CDR3 loop: CASSQEASGQETQYF. CDR3 coding DNA: TGTGCCAGCAGCCAAGAGGCTAGCGGACAAGAGACCCAGTACTTC. V and J are TRBV4-2 and TRBJ2-5; 7 bases are a match to TRBD2. The CDR3 consists of 15 residues. Looked up from germline, CDR1 is LGHNA and CDR2 is YNFKEQ. V dropped 0 bases and J dropped 2; count of bases not matched to a gene: 3.

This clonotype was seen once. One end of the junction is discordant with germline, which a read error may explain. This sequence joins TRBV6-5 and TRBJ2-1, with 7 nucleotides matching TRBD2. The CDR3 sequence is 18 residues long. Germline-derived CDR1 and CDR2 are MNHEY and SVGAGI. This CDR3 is CAGSYGGSGITSYNEQFF. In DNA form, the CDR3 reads TGTGCCGGCAGTTACGGGGGGAGCGGGATAACGTCCTACAATGAGCAGTTCTTC.

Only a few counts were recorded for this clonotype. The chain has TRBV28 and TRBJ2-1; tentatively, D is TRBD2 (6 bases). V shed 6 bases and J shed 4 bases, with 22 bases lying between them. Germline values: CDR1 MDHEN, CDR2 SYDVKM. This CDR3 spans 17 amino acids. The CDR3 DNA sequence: TGTGCCAGCAGCCTACGCGGGGAGGCTGGGTTTTACAATGAGCAGTTCTTC. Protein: CASSLRGEAGFYNEQFF.